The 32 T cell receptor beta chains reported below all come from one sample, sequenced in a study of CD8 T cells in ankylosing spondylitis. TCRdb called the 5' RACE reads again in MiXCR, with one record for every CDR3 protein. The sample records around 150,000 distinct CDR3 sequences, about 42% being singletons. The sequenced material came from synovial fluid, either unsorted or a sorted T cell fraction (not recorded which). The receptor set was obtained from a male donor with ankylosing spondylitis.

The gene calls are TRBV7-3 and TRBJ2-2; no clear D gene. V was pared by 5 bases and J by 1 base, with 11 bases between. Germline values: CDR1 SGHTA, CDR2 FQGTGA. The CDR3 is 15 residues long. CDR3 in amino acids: CASSPRVGNTGELFF. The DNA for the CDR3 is TGTGCCAGCAGCCCTCGTGTCGGGAACACCGGGGAGCTGTTTTTT.

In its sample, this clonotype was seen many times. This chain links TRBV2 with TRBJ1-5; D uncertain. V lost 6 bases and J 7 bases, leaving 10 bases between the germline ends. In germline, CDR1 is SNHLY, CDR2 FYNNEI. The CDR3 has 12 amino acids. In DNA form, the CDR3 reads TGTGCCAGCAGGGACTTAGGGCAGCCCCAGCATTTT. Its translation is CASRDLGQPQHF.

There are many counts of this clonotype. The CDR3 nucleotides read TGTGCCAGCAGTCTTAGCGGGGGGGCCACAGATACGCAGTATTTT. This gives the protein CASSLSGGATDTQYF. The chain has TRBV6-1 and TRBJ2-3; 11 bases map to TRBD2. The V gene's germline CDR1 is MNHNS and CDR2 SASEGT. Trimming cost V 5 bases and J 2 bases; bases outside gene matches: 3. This CDR3 spans 15 amino acids.

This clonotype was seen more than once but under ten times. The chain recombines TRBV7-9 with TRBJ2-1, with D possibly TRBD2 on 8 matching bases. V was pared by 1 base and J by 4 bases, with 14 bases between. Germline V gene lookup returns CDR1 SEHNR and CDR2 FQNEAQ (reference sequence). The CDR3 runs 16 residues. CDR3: CASSLGTGLAYNEQFF. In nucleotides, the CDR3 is TGTGCCAGCAGCTTAGGGACAGGACTAGCTTACAATGAGCAGTTCTTC.

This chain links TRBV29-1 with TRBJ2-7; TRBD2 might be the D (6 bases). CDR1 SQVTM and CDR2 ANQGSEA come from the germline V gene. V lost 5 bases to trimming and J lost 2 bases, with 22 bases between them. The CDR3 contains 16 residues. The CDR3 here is CSVCVFRDSYTYEQYF. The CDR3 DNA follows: TGCAGCGTTTGCGTCTTCCGGGACTCCTACACCTACGAGCAGTACTTC.

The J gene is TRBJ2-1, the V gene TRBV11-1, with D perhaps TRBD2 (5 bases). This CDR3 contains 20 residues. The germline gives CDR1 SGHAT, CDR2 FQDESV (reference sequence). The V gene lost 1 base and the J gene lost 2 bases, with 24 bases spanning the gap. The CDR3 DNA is TGTGCCAGCAGCTTAGGAGGGCCGTATTTGGCGGGTAGCACCTACAATGAGCAGTTCTTC. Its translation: CASSLGGPYLAGSTYNEQFF. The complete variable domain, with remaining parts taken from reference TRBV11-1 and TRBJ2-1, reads EAEVAQSPRYKITEKSQAVAFWCDPISGHATLYWYRQILGQGPELLVQFQDESVVDDSQLPKDRFSAERLKGVDSTLKIQPAELGDSAMYLCASSLGGPYLAGSTYNEQFFGPGTRLTVL.

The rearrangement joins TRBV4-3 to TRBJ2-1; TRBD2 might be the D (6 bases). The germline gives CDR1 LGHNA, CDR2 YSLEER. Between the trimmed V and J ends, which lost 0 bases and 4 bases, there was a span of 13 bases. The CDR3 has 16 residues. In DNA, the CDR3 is TGCGCCAGCAGCCAAGATGCAACGGGAGTTTACAATGAGCAGTTCTTC. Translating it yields CASSQDATGVYNEQFF.

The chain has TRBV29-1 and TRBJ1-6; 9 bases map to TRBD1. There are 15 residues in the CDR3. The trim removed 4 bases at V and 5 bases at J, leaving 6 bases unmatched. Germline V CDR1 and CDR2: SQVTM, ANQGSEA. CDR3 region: CSVGGGQGDNSPLHF. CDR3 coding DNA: TGCAGCGTTGGGGGGGGACAGGGCGATAATTCACCCCTCCACTTT.

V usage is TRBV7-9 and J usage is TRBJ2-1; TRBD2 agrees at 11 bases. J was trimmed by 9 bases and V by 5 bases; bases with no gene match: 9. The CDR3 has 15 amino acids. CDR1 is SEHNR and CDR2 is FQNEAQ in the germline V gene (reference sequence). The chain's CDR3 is CASSLASGGSGEQFF. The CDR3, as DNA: TGTGCCAGCAGCCTGGCTAGCGGGGGGTCGGGTGAGCAGTTCTTC.

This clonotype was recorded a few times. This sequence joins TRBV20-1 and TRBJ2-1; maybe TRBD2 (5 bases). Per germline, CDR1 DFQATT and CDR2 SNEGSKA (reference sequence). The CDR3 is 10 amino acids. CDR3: CSRGNNEQFF. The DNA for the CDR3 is TGCAGCCGGGGAAACAATGAGCAGTTCTTC.

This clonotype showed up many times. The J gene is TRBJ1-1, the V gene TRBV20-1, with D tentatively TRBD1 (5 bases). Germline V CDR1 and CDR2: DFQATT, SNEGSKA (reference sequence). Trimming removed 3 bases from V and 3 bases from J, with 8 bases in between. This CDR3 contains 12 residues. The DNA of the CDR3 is TGCAGTGCTAGTGGGGGATACACTGAAGCTTTCTTT. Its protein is CSASGGYTEAFF.

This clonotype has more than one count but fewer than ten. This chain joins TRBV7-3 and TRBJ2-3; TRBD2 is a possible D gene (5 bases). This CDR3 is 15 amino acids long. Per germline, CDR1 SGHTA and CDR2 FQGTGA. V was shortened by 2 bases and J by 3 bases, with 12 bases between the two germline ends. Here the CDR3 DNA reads TGTGCCAGCAGCTTAGAGGGAGAGGGTACAGATACGCAGTATTTT. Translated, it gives CASSLEGEGTDTQYF.

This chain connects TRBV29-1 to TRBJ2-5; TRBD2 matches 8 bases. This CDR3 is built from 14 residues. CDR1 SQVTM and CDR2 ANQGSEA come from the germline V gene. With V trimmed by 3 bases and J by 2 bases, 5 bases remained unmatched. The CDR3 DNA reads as TGCAGCGTTGAGGCACTAGCGGCACAAGAGACCCAGTACTTC. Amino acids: CSVEALAAQETQYF.

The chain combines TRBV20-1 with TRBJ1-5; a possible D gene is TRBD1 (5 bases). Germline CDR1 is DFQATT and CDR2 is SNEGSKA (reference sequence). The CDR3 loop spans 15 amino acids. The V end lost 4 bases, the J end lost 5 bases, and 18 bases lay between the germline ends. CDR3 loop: CSATPSGTQDQPQHF. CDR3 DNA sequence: TGCAGTGCTACCCCTTCCGGGACGCAGGATCAGCCCCAGCATTTT.

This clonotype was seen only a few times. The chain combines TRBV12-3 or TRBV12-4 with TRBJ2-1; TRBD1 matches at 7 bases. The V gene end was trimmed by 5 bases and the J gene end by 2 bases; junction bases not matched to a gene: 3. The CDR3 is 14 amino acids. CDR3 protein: CASSRDSPYNEQFF. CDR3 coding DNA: TGTGCCAGCAGTCGGGACAGCCCCTACAATGAGCAGTTCTTC.

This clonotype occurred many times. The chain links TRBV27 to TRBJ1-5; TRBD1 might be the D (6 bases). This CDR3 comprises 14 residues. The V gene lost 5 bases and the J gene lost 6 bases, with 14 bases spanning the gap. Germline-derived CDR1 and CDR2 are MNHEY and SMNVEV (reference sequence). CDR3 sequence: CASSPEGGGQPQHF. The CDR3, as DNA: TGTGCCAGCAGTCCTGAGGGGGGGGGTCAGCCCCAGCATTTT.

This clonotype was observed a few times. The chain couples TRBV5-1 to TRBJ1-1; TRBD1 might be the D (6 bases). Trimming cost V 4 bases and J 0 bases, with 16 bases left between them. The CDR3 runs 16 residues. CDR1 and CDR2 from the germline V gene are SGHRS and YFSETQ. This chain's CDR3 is CASSVGGPLLNTEAFF. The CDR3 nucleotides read TGCGCCAGCAGCGTAGGGGGGCCACTCCTGAACACTGAAGCTTTCTTT.

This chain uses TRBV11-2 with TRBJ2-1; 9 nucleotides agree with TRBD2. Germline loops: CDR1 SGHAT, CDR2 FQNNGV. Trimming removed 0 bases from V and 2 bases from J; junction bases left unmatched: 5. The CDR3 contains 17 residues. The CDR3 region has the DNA TGTGCCAGCAGCTTAGAGGGACTAGCCCTCACCTACAATGAGCAGTTCTTC. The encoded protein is CASSLEGLALTYNEQFF.

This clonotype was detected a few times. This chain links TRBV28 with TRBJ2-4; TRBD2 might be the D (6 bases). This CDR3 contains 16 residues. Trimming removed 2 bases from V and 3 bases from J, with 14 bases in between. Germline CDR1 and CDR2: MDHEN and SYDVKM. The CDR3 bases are TGTGCCAGCAGTTTAACCTACGGGAGCTTCAAAAACATTCAGTACTTC. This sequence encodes CASSLTYGSFKNIQYF. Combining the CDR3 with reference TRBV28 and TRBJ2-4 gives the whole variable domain DVKVTQSSRYLVKRTGEKVFLECVQDMDHENMFWYRQDPGLGLRLIYFSYDVKMKEKGDIPEGYSVSREKKERFSLILESASTNQTSMYLCASSLTYGSFKNIQYFGAGTRLSVL.

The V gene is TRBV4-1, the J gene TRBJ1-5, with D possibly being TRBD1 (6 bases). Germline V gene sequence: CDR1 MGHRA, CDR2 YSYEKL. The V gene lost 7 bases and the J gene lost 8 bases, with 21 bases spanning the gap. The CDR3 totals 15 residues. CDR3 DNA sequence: TGCGCCAGCACCAAAGAGGTACAGGGTGTTAAGCCCCAGCATTTT. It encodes CASTKEVQGVKPQHF.

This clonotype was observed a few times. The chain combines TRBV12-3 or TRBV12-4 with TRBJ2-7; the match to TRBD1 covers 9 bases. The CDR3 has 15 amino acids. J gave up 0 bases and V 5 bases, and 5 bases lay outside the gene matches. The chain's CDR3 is CASSARTGDSYEQYF. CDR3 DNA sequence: TGTGCCAGCAGTGCCCGGACAGGGGACTCCTACGAGCAGTACTTC.

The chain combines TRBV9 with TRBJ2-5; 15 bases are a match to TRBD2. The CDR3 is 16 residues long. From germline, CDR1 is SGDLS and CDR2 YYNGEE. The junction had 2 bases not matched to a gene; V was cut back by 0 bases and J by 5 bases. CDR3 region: CASSVAGTSGRETQYF. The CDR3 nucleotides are TGTGCCAGCAGCGTAGCGGGGACTAGCGGGAGGGAGACCCAGTACTTC. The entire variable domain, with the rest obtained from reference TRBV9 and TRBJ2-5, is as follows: DSGVTQTPKHLITATGQRVTLRCSPRSGDLSVYWYQQSLDQGLQFLIQYYNGEERAKGNILERFSAQQFPDLHSELNLSSLELGDSALYFCASSVAGTSGRETQYFGPGTRLLVL.

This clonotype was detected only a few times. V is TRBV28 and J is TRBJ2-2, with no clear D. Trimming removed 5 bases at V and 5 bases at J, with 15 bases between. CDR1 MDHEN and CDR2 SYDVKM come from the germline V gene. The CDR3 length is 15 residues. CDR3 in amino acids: CASSRPLLATGELFF. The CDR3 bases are TGTGCCAGCAGTCGCCCGCTTCTTGCTACCGGGGAGCTGTTTTTT.

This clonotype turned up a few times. The CDR3 here is CASSPEDVKNIQYF. For the CDR3, the DNA is TGTGCCAGCAGTCCCGAGGACGTCAAAAACATTCAGTACTTC. This chain connects TRBV12-3 or TRBV12-4 to TRBJ2-4; D unresolved. V lost 5 bases and J lost 3, with 11 bases in between. The CDR3 is made up of 14 amino acids.

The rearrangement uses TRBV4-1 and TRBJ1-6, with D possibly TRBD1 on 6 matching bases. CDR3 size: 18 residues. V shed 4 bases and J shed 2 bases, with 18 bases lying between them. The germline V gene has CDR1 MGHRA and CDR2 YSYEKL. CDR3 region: CASSLPEGEGTYNSPLHF. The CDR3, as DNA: TGCGCCAGCAGCCTCCCCGAGGGGGAGGGAACCTATAATTCACCCCTCCACTTT.

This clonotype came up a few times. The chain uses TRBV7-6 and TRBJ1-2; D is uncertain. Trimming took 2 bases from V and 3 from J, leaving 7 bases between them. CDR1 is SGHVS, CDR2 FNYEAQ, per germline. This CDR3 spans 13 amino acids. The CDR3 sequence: CASSLSPDYGYTF. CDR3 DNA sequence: TGTGCCAGCAGCTTATCCCCGGACTATGGCTACACCTTC.

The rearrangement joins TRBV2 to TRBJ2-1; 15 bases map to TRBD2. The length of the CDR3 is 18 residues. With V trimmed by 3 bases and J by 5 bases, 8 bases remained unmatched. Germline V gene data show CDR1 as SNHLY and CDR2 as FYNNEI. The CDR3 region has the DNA TGTGCCAGCAGTGAGGGTGGGACTAGCGGGAGGATGAACAATGAGCAGTTCTTC. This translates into CASSEGGTSGRMNNEQFF.

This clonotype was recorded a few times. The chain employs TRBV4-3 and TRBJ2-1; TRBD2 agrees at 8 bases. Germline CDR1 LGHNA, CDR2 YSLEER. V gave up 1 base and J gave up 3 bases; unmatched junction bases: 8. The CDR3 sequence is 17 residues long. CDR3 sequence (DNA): TGCGCCAGCAGCCAAGCATTATCGGGACTAGTCTACAATGAGCAGTTCTTC. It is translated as CASSQALSGLVYNEQFF.

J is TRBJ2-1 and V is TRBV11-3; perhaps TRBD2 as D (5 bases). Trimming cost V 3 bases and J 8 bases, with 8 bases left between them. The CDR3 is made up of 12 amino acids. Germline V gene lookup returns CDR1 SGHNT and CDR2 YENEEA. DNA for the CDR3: TGTGCCAGCAGCTTCGGGGTCCATGAGCAGTTCTTC. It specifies CASSFGVHEQFF.

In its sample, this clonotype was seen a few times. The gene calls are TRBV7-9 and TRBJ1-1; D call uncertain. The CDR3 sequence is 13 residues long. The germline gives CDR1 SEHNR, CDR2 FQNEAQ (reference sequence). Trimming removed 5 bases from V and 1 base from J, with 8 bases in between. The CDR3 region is CASSRVRNTEAFF. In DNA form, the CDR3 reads TGTGCCAGCAGCCGGGTCAGGAACACTGAAGCTTTCTTT.

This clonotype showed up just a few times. This CDR3 is CASSEPGGGGYTF. The CDR3 DNA sequence: TGTGCCAGCAGTGAACCAGGGGGGGGTGGCTACACCTTC. The V call is TRBV6-1, the J call TRBJ1-2, with 7 bases identical to TRBD1. J gave up 7 bases and V 2 bases, and 4 bases lay outside the gene matches. CDR1 is MNHNS, CDR2 SASEGT, per germline. The CDR3 length is 13 residues.

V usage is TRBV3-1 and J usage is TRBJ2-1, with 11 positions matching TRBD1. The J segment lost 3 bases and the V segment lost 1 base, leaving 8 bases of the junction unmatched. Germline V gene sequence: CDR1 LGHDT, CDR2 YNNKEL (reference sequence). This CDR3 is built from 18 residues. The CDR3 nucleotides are TGTGCCAGCAGCCAAGGGACAGGGGGCCTATGTTGCTACAATGAGCAGTTCTTC. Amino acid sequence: CASSQGTGGLCCYNEQFF.